What follows describes a single TCR beta chain. Antigen specificity is unknown. V shed 8 bases and J 2 bases; nucleotides not matched to a gene: 2. Germline values: CDR1 SNHLY, CDR2 FYNNEI. The CDR3 is made up of 15 amino acids. The data stem from a study of cytomegalovirus exposure and HLA in healthy donors. 60 Vbeta and 13 Jbeta primers were used in PCR. Assay: immunoSEQ multiplex PCR; the TCRdb copy retains only in-frame clones and omits some. This sample has 150,000 to 200,000 clones, with 81% found just once. Findings of the study overall: In vitro assays verified that three CMV-associated chains recognized CMV antigens specifically. Reported performance of the classifier showed diagnosis of cytomegalovirus status with high specificity and sensitivity.

The chain joins TRBV2 to TRBJ2-1; 14 bases are a match to TRBD2. Sequences were obtained from PBMCs. The source of this sequence is a man aged 18 to 30 in good health and CMV-seronegative. The DNA for the CDR3 is TGTGCCAGCCGGACTAGCGGGGGGCCCTACAATGAGCAGTTCTTC. It yields the protein CASRTSGGPYNEQFF.